This T cell receptor (beta chain) was captured by sequencing in a study of control samples from healthy donors and cancer patients. The repertoire was sequenced with immunoSEQ multiplex PCR; TCRdb's copy has only in-frame clones and lacks some. The sample has 74,000 or so clones; around 91% are singletons. The CDR3 loop spans 13 amino acids. The V end lost 0 bases, the J end lost 5 bases, and 5 bases lay between the germline ends. Germline CDR1 and CDR2: SGHTA and FQGTGA. The receptor was isolated from a man aged 50 to 60 in good health. The chain recombines TRBV7-3 with TRBJ2-1; D not certain. Specimen: blood. The CDR3 nucleotides read TGTGCCAGCAGCTTAACGAGGAACAATGAGCAGTTCTTC. It is translated as CASSLTRNNEQFF.